What follows describes a single T cell receptor (beta chain). The sample belongs to a study of control samples from healthy donors and cancer patients. CDR1 and CDR2 (germline): MDHEN, SYDVKM. Trimming took off 4 bases at V and 0 bases at J, with 9 bases between the two ends. The CDR3 consists of 14 residues. Profiled with immunoSEQ multiplex PCR; TCRdb holds only in-frame clones, not every one. This sample has around 78,000 clones, with over 90% found just once. This TCR derives from a young woman in good health. Sequenced: blood. This chain joins TRBV28 and TRBJ1-1; no definite D call. CDR3 in DNA: TGTGCCAGCAGTTCGGTGGGAATGAACACTGAAGCTTTCTTT. This sequence encodes CASSSVGMNTEAFF.